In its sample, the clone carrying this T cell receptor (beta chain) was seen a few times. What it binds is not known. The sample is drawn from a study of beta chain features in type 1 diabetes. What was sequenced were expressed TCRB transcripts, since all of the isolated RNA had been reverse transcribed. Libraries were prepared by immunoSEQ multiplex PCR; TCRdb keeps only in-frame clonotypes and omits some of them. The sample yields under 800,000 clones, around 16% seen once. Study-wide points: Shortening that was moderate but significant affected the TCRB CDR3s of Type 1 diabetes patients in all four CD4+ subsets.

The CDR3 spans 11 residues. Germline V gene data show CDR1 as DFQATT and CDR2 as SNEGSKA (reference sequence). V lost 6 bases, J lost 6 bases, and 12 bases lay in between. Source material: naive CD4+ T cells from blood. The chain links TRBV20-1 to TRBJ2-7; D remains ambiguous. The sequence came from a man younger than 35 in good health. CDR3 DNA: TGCAGTGCCCGCCGCCAGTTCGAGCAGTACTTC. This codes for CSARRQFEQYF.